A single sample gave rise to the 15 T cell receptor beta chains below, sequenced in a study of blood T cell repertoires in COVID-19. Some clones are missing from TCRdb's copy, which holds only in-frame ones; the method was immunoSEQ multiplex PCR. Of approximately 190,000 clones in the sample, roughly 85% are singletons; the top ten hold roughly 21%. Sequences were obtained from peripheral blood. The receptors originated from a man in his sixties with active or convalescent COVID-19.

This rearrangement joins TRBV10-3 to TRBJ2-2; tentatively, D is TRBD1 (6 bases). The germline V and J ends were trimmed by 9 bases and 7 bases, with 12 bases remaining between them. Germline V gives CDR1 ENHRY, CDR2 SYGVKD. The CDR3 is made up of 12 amino acids. The CDR3 sequence is CAIQGGIGELFF. The CDR3 region has the DNA TGTGCCATACAGGGTGGTATCGGGGAGCTGTTTTTT.

The chain recombines TRBV25-1 with TRBJ1-4; TRBD1 aligns across 8 bases. CDR1 is MGHDK and CDR2 is SYGVNS in the germline V gene. The CDR3 consists of 15 residues. The V gene end was trimmed by 1 base and the J gene end by 6 bases; junction bases not matched to a gene: 4. CDR3 nucleotides: TGTGCCAGCAGTGAATCTGGACAGGGCGATGAAAAACTGTTTTTT. It is translated as CASSESGQGDEKLFF.

The chain links TRBV18 to TRBJ1-5, with D tentatively TRBD1 (6 bases). From germline, CDR1 is KGHSH and CDR2 LQKENI. The length of the CDR3 is 15 residues. V lost 6 bases, J lost 1 base, and 13 bases lay in between. For the CDR3, the DNA is TGTGCCAGCTCCACCGGGGGGGGCAGCAATCAGCCCCAGCATTTT. It codes for CASSTGGGSNQPQHF.

The chain recombines TRBV29-1 with TRBJ1-2; TRBD1 is a possible D gene (6 bases). This CDR3 has 11 residues. V was shortened by 7 bases and J by 2 bases, with 8 bases between the two germline ends. Looked up from germline, CDR1 is SQVTM and CDR2 is ANQGSEA. This chain's CDR3 is CSAGQNYGYTF. The CDR3 nucleotides read TGCAGCGCCGGACAGAACTATGGCTACACCTTC. The variable domain in full, completed from reference TRBV29-1 and TRBJ1-2, reads SAVISQKPSRDICQRGTSLTIQCQVDSQVTMMFWYRQQPGQSLTLIATANQGSEATYESGFVIDKFPISRPNLTFSTLTVSNMSPEDSSIYLCSAGQNYGYTFGSGTRLTVV.

The chain is built from TRBV24-1 and TRBJ1-5; TRBD1 might be the D (6 bases). This CDR3 comprises 15 residues. CDR1 is KGHDR and CDR2 is SFDVKD in the germline V gene. Trimming shortened V by 0 bases and J by 7 bases, and 12 bases separated the two germline ends. In nucleotides, the CDR3 is TGTGCCACCAGTGATTTGTACAGGGAAGGACAGCCCCAGCATTTT. Residues: CATSDLYREGQPQHF.

The chain uses TRBV20-1 and TRBJ2-1; TRBD1 agrees at 8 bases. CDR3 length: 15 residues. CDR1 is DFQATT and CDR2 is SNEGSKA in the germline V gene (reference sequence). Trimming took 3 bases from V and 7 from J; bases not matched to a gene: 11. The CDR3 sequence is CSASFPGQGRNEQFF. CDR3 in DNA: TGCAGTGCTAGTTTTCCCGGACAGGGCAGGAATGAGCAGTTCTTC.

J is TRBJ1-4 and V is TRBV14, with D maybe TRBD1 (5 bases). The CDR3 consists of 18 residues. Germline V gene lookup returns CDR1 SGHDN and CDR2 FVKESK. V was shortened by 2 bases and J by 0 bases, with 16 bases between the two germline ends. The CDR3 reads CASSQRQGRSATNEKLFF. The CDR3 region has the DNA TGTGCCAGCAGCCAACGCCAGGGCCGAAGTGCAACTAATGAAAAACTGTTTTTT.

The rearrangement links TRBV5-6 to TRBJ2-3; 11 positions agree with TRBD2. The CDR3 contains 16 residues. Looked up from germline, CDR1 is SGHDT and CDR2 is YYEEEE. Losses at the gene ends were 1 base for V and 3 bases for J; bases not matched to a gene: 4. CDR3 amino acids: CASSLLTSGKTDTQYF. The CDR3 DNA sequence: TGTGCCAGCAGCTTGTTGACTAGCGGGAAGACAGATACGCAGTATTTT. Supplemented by reference TRBV5-6 and TRBJ2-3, the full variable domain reads DAGVTQSPTHLIKTRGQQVTLRCSPKSGHDTVSWYQQALGQGPQFIFQYYEEEERQRGNFPDRFSGHQFPNYSSELNVNALLLGDSALYLCASSLLTSGKTDTQYFGPGTRLTVL.

This clone was observed once. The V and J genes are TRBV2 and TRBJ1-1; the match to TRBD1 covers 9 bases. V gave up 7 bases and J gave up 5 bases; unmatched junction bases: 8. The CDR3 sequence is 14 residues long. Germline V gene lookup returns CDR1 SNHLY and CDR2 FYNNEI. CDR3 coding DNA: TGTGCCAGCAATACAGGGGGCGCACGGACTGAAGCTTTCTTT. Translated, it gives CASNTGGARTEAFF.

The rearrangement uses TRBV9 and TRBJ2-1; 7 bases line up with TRBD1. The J segment lost 7 bases and the V segment lost 3 bases, leaving 10 bases of the junction unmatched. The CDR3 contains 15 residues. The germline V gene has CDR1 SGDLS and CDR2 YYNGEE. The CDR3 nucleotides read TGTGCCAGCAGCGCCAGGGGGTTCGTCACGAATGAGCAGTTCTTC. This codes for CASSARGFVTNEQFF.

V and J are TRBV25-1 and TRBJ2-1, with a weak D call TRBD1 (6 bases). Germline CDR1 reads MGHDK; CDR2 reads SYGVNS. V was pared by 1 base and J by 7 bases, with 14 bases between. The length of the CDR3 is 15 residues. CDR3 sequence: CASSELGAKGNEQFF. CDR3 DNA sequence: TGTGCCAGCAGTGAATTGGGGGCCAAAGGGAATGAGCAGTTCTTC.

V usage is TRBV7-6 and J usage is TRBJ2-7, with D possibly matching TRBD2 (5 bases). The V gene's germline CDR1 is SGHVS and CDR2 FNYEAQ. The V end lost 1 base, the J end lost 4 bases, and 17 bases lay between the germline ends. This CDR3 region has 16 residues. CDR3 sequence (DNA): TGTGCCAGCAGCTTAGACGCGCCGGGGTACGCGTACGAGCAGTACTTC. Translation gives CASSLDAPGYAYEQYF.

This clone has a handful of counts. The rearrangement links TRBV2 to TRBJ2-7; possible D gene TRBD2, 5 bases. The CDR3 has 11 amino acids. V was cut by 7 bases and J by 4 bases, with 8 bases left in between. From germline, CDR1 is SNHLY and CDR2 FYNNEI. CDR3 coding DNA: TGTGCCAGCACTCGGGGTTACGAGCAGTACTTC. As protein: CASTRGYEQYF. Complete variable domain (other parts from reference TRBV2 and TRBJ2-7): EPEVTQTPSHQVTQMGQEVILRCVPISNHLYFYWYRQILGQKVEFLVSFYNNEISEKSEIFDDQFSVERPDGSNFTLKIRSTKLEDSAMYFCASTRGYEQYFGPGTRLTVT.

The count of this clone is one. The chain employs TRBV7-3 and TRBJ1-1; D possibly corresponds to TRBD1 (5 bases). Germline CDR1 is SGHTA and CDR2 is FQGTGA. The germline V and J ends were trimmed by 3 bases and 3 bases, with 11 bases remaining between them. This CDR3 contains 14 residues. CDR3 protein: CASSFQGGDTEAFF. In DNA form, the CDR3 reads TGTGCCAGCAGCTTTCAGGGAGGAGACACTGAAGCTTTCTTT.

The chain employs TRBV29-1 and TRBJ1-1; possible D gene TRBD1, 6 bases. The CDR3 is made up of 13 amino acids. In germline, CDR1 is SQVTM, CDR2 ANQGSEA. V lost 7 bases to trimming and J lost 0 bases, with 12 bases between them. This CDR3 is CSARGGLNTEAFF. CDR3 DNA sequence: TGCAGCGCTAGAGGGGGTTTGAACACTGAAGCTTTCTTT. Supplemented by reference TRBV29-1 and TRBJ1-1, the full variable domain reads SAVISQKPSRDICQRGTSLTIQCQVDSQVTMMFWYRQQPGQSLTLIATANQGSEATYESGFVIDKFPISRPNLTFSTLTVSNMSPEDSSIYLCSARGGLNTEAFFGQGTRLTVV.